A single sample is the source of the 9 T cell receptor beta chains below, sequenced in a study of lymphopenia after photon versus proton radiotherapy. Assay: immunoSEQ multiplex PCR; the TCRdb copy retains only in-frame clones and omits some. The profile shows some 55,000 clones, about 86% of them singletons. The starting material was peripheral blood, obtained from a patient treated with photon-based radiotherapy. Receptor source: a man aged 50 to 60 with gastric cancer.

The chain couples TRBV5-3 to TRBJ2-1; 7 bases map to TRBD1. TRBV5-3 is given ORF status, its function remaining uncertain. This CDR3 spans 17 amino acids. Germline trimming cut 0 bases from V and 9 bases from J; bases unmatched to any gene: 15. The DNA for the CDR3 is TGTGCCAGAAGCTTGGCGCTGGACAGGATCAATTGCGGTGAGCAGTTCTTC. Its translation: CARSLALDRINCGEQFF.

The chain combines TRBV6-6 with TRBJ2-7, with D perhaps TRBD2 (6 bases). Germline V gene lookup returns CDR1 MNHNY and CDR2 SVGAGI (reference sequence). V was cut by 6 bases and J by 3 bases, with 12 bases left in between. CDR3 length: 13 residues. CDR3 bases: TGTGCCAGCAGACCAGCGGGCCGCTACGAGCAGTACTTC. Protein sequence: CASRPAGRYEQYF.

This rearrangement joins TRBV10-2 to TRBJ1-3; a weak D match, TRBD1 (6 bases). CDR3 length: 15 amino acids. Per the germline V gene, CDR1 is WSHSY and CDR2 is SAAADI. The V end was cut by 7 bases, the J end by 0 bases, with 13 bases between. The CDR3 DNA reads TGCGCCAGCAAGGGGGGAAGAGGCTCTGGAAACACCATATATTTT. This sequence encodes CASKGGRGSGNTIYF.

The V call is TRBV19, the J call TRBJ2-1; 7 bases are shared with TRBD1. The V gene end was trimmed by 5 bases and the J gene end by 5 bases; junction bases not matched to a gene: 6. CDR3 length equals 14 residues. Looked up from germline, CDR1 is LNHDA and CDR2 is SQIVND (reference sequence). The CDR3 DNA sequence: TGTGCCAGTAGTCCCCGACAGGGCCACAATGAGCAGTTCTTC. Translated: CASSPRQGHNEQFF.

The rearrangement uses TRBV10-3 and TRBJ2-1; 7 bases line up with TRBD2. In germline, CDR1 is ENHRY, CDR2 SYGVKD. Trimming cost V 0 bases and J 7 bases; bases outside gene matches: 12. The CDR3 runs 17 residues. The CDR3 here is CAISESERLAEGNEQFF. CDR3 sequence (DNA): TGTGCCATCAGTGAGTCGGAGAGGCTAGCGGAGGGGAATGAGCAGTTCTTC.

V is TRBV28 and J is TRBJ1-1; TRBD1 agrees at 8 bases. Looked up from germline, CDR1 is MDHEN and CDR2 is SYDVKM. V lost 6 bases and J lost 1; bases outside the gene matches: 7. The CDR3 runs 15 residues. The CDR3 reads CASRKRQGRNTEAFF. The CDR3 nucleotides are TGTGCCAGCAGGAAACGACAGGGGCGGAACACTGAAGCTTTCTTT. Full variable domain (missing parts from reference TRBV28 and TRBJ1-1): DVKVTQSSRYLVKRTGEKVFLECVQDMDHENMFWYRQDPGLGLRLIYFSYDVKMKEKGDIPEGYSVSREKKERFSLILESASTNQTSMYLCASRKRQGRNTEAFFGQGTRLTVV.

The genes are TRBV21-1 and TRBJ2-3; TRBD1, the table's D call, was not compared with the DNA. TRBV21-1 represents a pseudogene. There are 18 residues in the CDR3. CDR3 sequence (DNA): TGTGCCAGCGTTCGGGACAGGGACGGCGGGAGATTCGCAGATACGCAGTATTTT. Its protein product is CASVRDRDGGRFADTQYF.

This chain connects TRBV6-5 to TRBJ2-2; 8 bases fit TRBD2. The J segment lost 6 bases and the V segment lost 2 bases, leaving 5 bases of the junction unmatched. There are 15 residues in the CDR3. CDR1 is MNHEY and CDR2 is SVGAGI in the germline V gene. The CDR3: CASSYRSGGPGELFF. The CDR3 bases are TGTGCCAGCAGTTACAGAAGCGGGGGCCCCGGGGAGCTGTTTTTT.

The CDR3: CASRGVYLAYTGELFF. CDR3 sequence (DNA): TGTGCCAGCAGGGGGGTGTACTTGGCCTACACCGGGGAGCTGTTTTTT. This chain connects TRBV7-8 to TRBJ2-2, with D perhaps given as TRBD1 or TRBD2 (5 bases each). Germline V gives CDR1 SGHVS, CDR2 FQNEAQ. This CDR3 is built from 16 residues. V lost 6 bases, J lost 3 bases, and 17 bases lay in between.